The T cell receptor beta chain under discussion was sequenced for a study of identifying expanded T cells in peripheral blood. The table came from immunoSEQ multiplex PCR; TCRdb's copy has only in-frame clones and leaves some out. Seen here are more than 50,000 clones, about 83% observed once, and the top ten hold approximately 19%. Germline loops: CDR1 SNHLY, CDR2 FYNNEI. Trimming removed 8 bases at V and 4 bases at J, with 16 bases between. The CDR3 totals 14 residues. This TCR derives from a person aged 18 to 69 in good health. Sample: blood. The rearrangement links TRBV2 to TRBJ2-3; D may correspond to TRBD1 or TRBD2 (5 bases each). The CDR3 bases are TGTGCCAGCGGAGGTGGGGCGCTGGCAGATACGCAGTATTTT. Protein: CASGGGALADTQYF.